The clone carrying this TCR beta chain has a single count. The data were obtained in a study of blood T cell repertoires in COVID-19. Study-wide background: The study drew acute and convalescent COVID-19 samples from the United States, Italy and Spain. The analysed material was cDNA or gDNA that came from T cells, B-cell-depleted T cells, or PBMCs.

CDR3 length equals 17 residues. Trimming at V came to 2 bases and at J to 0 bases, leaving 5 bases not matched to a gene. Germline assignment: CDR1 SGHVS and CDR2 FQNEAQ. Per the original data handling: For nucleated cells, counts were estimated from reference gene primer amplification. Measured with immunoSEQ multiplex PCR; TCRdb has only the in-frame clones, and not every one. For V, J and clone size, that table is used; D and trimming come from the DNA. Among about 64,000 clones listed, 88% were seen once. This TCR was recovered from a man between 70 and 80 years old with acute or convalescent COVID-19. Sequencing was done on a sample of peripheral blood. This chain connects TRBV7-8 to TRBJ1-3; the match to TRBD1 covers 9 bases. This CDR3 reads CASSLIGTGHSGNTIYF. DNA of the CDR3: TGTGCCAGCAGCTTAATAGGGACAGGGCACTCTGGAAACACCATATATTTT.